One TCR beta chain is described in this entry. Germline values: CDR1 MNHEY, CDR2 SMNVEV (reference sequence). CDR3 length: 15 residues. J lost 4 bases, V lost 0 bases, and 3 bases had no gene match. The data were obtained in a study of OX40 agonist ivuxolimab in advanced cancers. Sequenced by immunoSEQ multiplex PCR; TCRdb stores in-frame clones only, minus some. Of under 40,000 clones in the sample, around three quarters are singletons; the top ten hold about an eighth. V is TRBV27 and J is TRBJ1-2, with 9 bases matching TRBD1. The sequenced sample was CD4+ or CD8+ T cells sorted from blood, obtained in a trial of the OX40 agonist ivuxolimab. This sequence was found in an adult with an advanced solid tumor such as melanoma, head and neck, liver or kidney cancer. This chain's CDR3 is CASSLSGQGGYGYTF. CDR3 bases: TGTGCCAGCAGTTTATCGGGACAGGGCGGCTATGGCTACACCTTC.